What follows are 32 T cell receptor beta chains derived from one specimen sequenced in a study of a mutant IDH1 vaccine in newly diagnosed glioma. Time point here: week 23, last vaccination. Vaccine doses each comprised 300 ug of mutant IDH1 20-mer peptide, with topical imiquimod. For these receptors, no antigen is known. Assay used: immunoSEQ multiplex PCR; TCRdb lists only in-frame clones, some missing. The sample records 60,000 to 85,000 clones, 75% to 90% being singletons. The sample consisted of PBMCs, taken from a glioma patient whose treatment included an IDH1 peptide vaccine. These receptors originate from a woman aged 45 to 65 with glioma.

V gene TRBV5-6 combines with J gene TRBJ2-3; unclear D gene. The CDR3 runs 12 residues. Per the germline V gene, CDR1 is SGHDT and CDR2 is YYEEEE. V dropped 1 base and J dropped 7 bases, with 7 bases sitting between them. CDR3 sequence: CASSLSRYTQYF. The DNA of the CDR3 is TGTGCCAGCAGCTTGAGTAGGTATACGCAGTATTTT.

The rearrangement links TRBV19 to TRBJ2-1, with TRBD2 identical over 8 bases. The CDR3 covers 15 residues. V lost 5 bases, J lost 4 bases, and 7 bases stayed unmatched. Germline assignment: CDR1 LNHDA and CDR2 SQIVND (reference sequence). CDR3 in DNA: TGTGCCAGTAGTGTTAGCGGGAACCTATACAATGAGCAGTTCTTC. Its translation is CASSVSGNLYNEQFF.

The chain is built from TRBV5-1 and TRBJ2-7; no firm D call. Trimming removed 7 bases from V and 1 base from J, with 12 bases in between. Germline lookup yields CDR1 SGHRS and CDR2 YFSETQ. CDR3 length equals 13 residues. The CDR3 DNA reads TGCGCCAGCTCCGCTAGGGCTTCCTACGAGCAGTACTTC. Its translation is CASSARASYEQYF.

The V gene is TRBV29-1, the J gene TRBJ2-7, with TRBD1 matching over 10 bases. The CDR3 loop spans 11 amino acids. Germline CDR1 SQVTM, CDR2 ANQGSEA. J was trimmed by 6 bases and V by 6 bases; bases with no gene match: 2. The CDR3 bases are TGCAGCGTGGGGGACAGGGGCGAGCAGTACTTC. It encodes CSVGDRGEQYF.

The chain joins TRBV27 to TRBJ2-2, with D possibly matching TRBD1 (6 bases). The V gene lost 7 bases and the J gene lost 2 bases, with 17 bases spanning the gap. Looked up from germline, CDR1 is MNHEY and CDR2 is SMNVEV (reference sequence). The CDR3 sequence is 16 residues long. CDR3 nucleotides: TGTGCCAGCAACTTATTGGGACACCTCAACACCGGGGAGCTGTTTTTT. Protein: CASNLLGHLNTGELFF.

The chain joins TRBV4-2 to TRBJ2-1; D might be TRBD2 (7 bases). V lost 0 bases, J lost 6 bases, and 18 bases lay in between. Germline values: CDR1 LGHNA, CDR2 YNFKEQ. The CDR3 covers 17 residues. The CDR3 bases are TGTGCCAGCAGCCAAGATGGGGGCGGGAGAGTTCTCAATGAGCAGTTCTTC. It specifies CASSQDGGGRVLNEQFF.

The chain is built from TRBV9 and TRBJ2-7, with 10 bases lining up with TRBD1. CDR1 is SGDLS, CDR2 YYNGEE, per germline. With V trimmed by 0 bases and J by 4 bases, 1 base remained unmatched. The CDR3 spans 14 residues. The CDR3 sequence is CASSVGDRGYEQYF. As DNA, the CDR3 is TGTGCCAGCAGCGTAGGGGACAGGGGTTACGAGCAGTACTTC.

This chain uses TRBV6-1 with TRBJ1-5; D possibly corresponds to TRBD1 (6 bases). Trimming took 4 bases from V and 4 from J, leaving 23 bases between them. The CDR3 is 18 residues long. Germline values: CDR1 MNHNS, CDR2 SASEGT. The CDR3 DNA reads as TGTGCCAGCAGTGCTTACCGGGGGGGGGCACGCAAAAATCAGCCCCAGCATTTT. This sequence encodes CASSAYRGGARKNQPQHF.

V is TRBV2 and J is TRBJ2-1; the match to TRBD2 covers 9 bases. The CDR3 runs 17 residues. Germline CDR1 is SNHLY and CDR2 is FYNNEI. V shed 4 bases, J shed 5 bases, and the junction held 12 bases outside the gene matches. The CDR3 protein is CASSAKGLAQRDNEQFF. CDR3 sequence (DNA): TGTGCCAGCAGTGCGAAAGGACTAGCGCAAAGGGACAATGAGCAGTTCTTC.

This clone was detected a few times. Written as DNA, the CDR3 is TGTGCCACCGCACCGGACAGGAACACTGAAGCTTTCTTT. Its protein is CATAPDRNTEAFF. The chain joins TRBV28 to TRBJ1-1; possible D gene TRBD1, 6 bases. The CDR3 consists of 13 residues. V was shortened by 10 bases and J by 1 base, with 13 bases between the two germline ends. Germline CDR1 and CDR2: MDHEN and SYDVKM. Full variable domain (remainder filled in from reference TRBV28 and TRBJ1-1): DVKVTQSSRYLVKRTGEKVFLECVQDMDHENMFWYRQDPGLGLRLIYFSYDVKMKEKGDIPEGYSVSREKKERFSLILESASTNQTSMYLCATAPDRNTEAFFGQGTRLTVV.

V is TRBV7-8 and J is TRBJ1-4; D is uncertain. Germline lookup yields CDR1 SGHVS and CDR2 FQNEAQ. V gave up 5 bases and J gave up 8 bases, with 12 bases separating them. This CDR3 is built from 13 residues. CDR3 nucleotide sequence: TGTGCCAGCAGCCACCCCTCAAGGGAAAAACTGTTTTTT. Translation: CASSHPSREKLFF.

The table lists this clone with a few counts. The V and J genes are TRBV4-1 and TRBJ2-6; D uncertain. This CDR3 has 17 residues. From germline, CDR1 is MGHRA and CDR2 YSYEKL. Trimming pared 4 bases from V and 0 bases from J, leaving 13 bases between. Here the CDR3 DNA reads TGCGCCAGCAGCCTCCGAGCTCAATTCTCTGGGGCCAACGTCCTGACTTTC. Protein product: CASSLRAQFSGANVLTF.

V usage is TRBV5-1 and J usage is TRBJ1-2; D unresolved. The V end lost 1 base, the J end lost 0 bases, and 16 bases lay between the germline ends. The CDR3 covers 17 residues. Germline assignment: CDR1 SGHRS and CDR2 YFSETQ. CDR3 protein: CASSLSPGLQANYGYTF. CDR3 nucleotide sequence: TGCGCCAGCAGCTTGTCCCCAGGCTTGCAAGCTAACTATGGCTACACCTTC.

The rearrangement uses TRBV18 and TRBJ2-7, with TRBD1 as a possible D gene (6 bases). Germline CDR1 KGHSH, CDR2 LQKENI. The V end lost 2 bases, the J end lost 4 bases, and 18 bases lay between the germline ends. The CDR3 contains 16 residues. CDR3 coding DNA: TGTGCCAGCTCACCATACGAGACGAGACAGGAATACGAGCAGTACTTC. It translates to CASSPYETRQEYEQYF.

The count of this clone is one. CDR3 coding DNA: TGTGCCAGCAGCTTAGCCCAGGGGGCCTATTCACCCCTCCACTTT. Translation gives CASSLAQGAYSPLHF. This chain uses TRBV7-9 with TRBJ1-6; 8 bases line up with TRBD1. The V gene's germline CDR1 is SEHNR and CDR2 FQNEAQ (reference sequence). V was pared by 0 bases and J by 8 bases, with 3 bases of the junction left unmatched. The CDR3 sequence is 15 residues long. Drawing the rest from reference TRBV7-9 and TRBJ1-6, the complete variable domain is DTGVSQNPRHKITKRGQNVTFRCDPISEHNRLYWYRQTLGQGPEFLTYFQNEAQLEKSRLLSDRFSAERPKGSFSTLEIQRTEQGDSAMYLCASSLAQGAYSPLHFGNGTRLTVT.

The V and J genes are TRBV7-9 and TRBJ1-1; D is unresolved. The V gene lost 5 bases and the J gene lost 0 bases, with 7 bases spanning the gap. The CDR3 consists of 13 residues. Germline CDR1 reads SEHNR; CDR2 reads FQNEAQ (reference sequence). CDR3 residues: CASSEALNTEAFF. Written as DNA, the CDR3 is TGTGCCAGCAGCGAAGCGTTGAACACTGAAGCTTTCTTT. The variable domain in full, with the rest retrieved from reference TRBV7-9 and TRBJ1-1, is DTGVSQNPRHKITKRGQNVTFRCDPISEHNRLYWYRQTLGQGPEFLTYFQNEAQLEKSRLLSDRFSAERPKGSFSTLEIQRTEQGDSAMYLCASSEALNTEAFFGQGTRLTVV.

This clone is a singleton in its sample. The chain links TRBV6-1 to TRBJ2-7; TRBD2 aligns across 7 bases. The CDR3 consists of 15 residues. Germline CDR1 reads MNHNS; CDR2 reads SASEGT. Trimming removed 2 bases from V and 6 bases from J; junction bases left unmatched: 10. The CDR3 is CASSESGGRSAEQYF. The CDR3 bases are TGTGCCAGCAGTGAATCGGGCGGGAGATCGGCCGAGCAGTACTTC.

The chain couples TRBV19 to TRBJ2-3; D is undetermined. The CDR3 has 12 residues. Trimming shortened V by 6 bases and J by 12 bases, and 16 bases separated the two germline ends. Germline loops: CDR1 LNHDA, CDR2 SQIVND (reference sequence). The CDR3 spells CASRDKDPTQYF. CDR3 nucleotides: TGTGCCAGTAGAGACAAGGACCCTACCCAGTATTTT.

The genes are TRBV28 and TRBJ1-2, with a possible D match to TRBD1 (5 bases). Germline-derived CDR1 and CDR2 are MDHEN and SYDVKM. The CDR3 length is 12 residues. V was cut by 1 base and J by 8 bases, with 8 bases left in between. The CDR3 protein is CASSLSGGGYTF. CDR3 in DNA: TGTGCCAGCAGTTTATCTGGGGGGGGCTACACCTTC.

V is TRBV5-4 and J is TRBJ1-1, with 9 nucleotides matching TRBD1. The CDR3 covers 14 residues. The germline gives CDR1 SGHNT, CDR2 YYREEE (reference sequence). J gave up 7 bases and V 3 bases, and 7 bases lay outside the gene matches. The CDR3 nucleotides read TGTGCCAGCAGCTCCGGGACAGGGCCCCTTGAAGCTTTCTTT. Its protein is CASSSGTGPLEAFF.

The chain couples TRBV15 to TRBJ1-5; unclear D gene. V was clipped by 0 bases and J by 1 base, with 7 bases between them. The CDR3 covers 15 residues. Germline CDR1 is LNHNV and CDR2 is YYDKDF (reference sequence). The CDR3 loop reads CATSRDLGSNQPQHF. The CDR3 DNA is TGTGCCACCAGCAGAGATTTGGGAAGCAATCAGCCCCAGCATTTT.

For this clone: The DNA is omitted, as the CDR3 cannot be located on it reliably, and the CDR3 follows TCRdb's listing. J is TRBJ2-1 and V is TRBV28; TRBD2 is taken as the D call from the table, unchecked against the DNA. The CDR3 is 14 amino acids in total, end residues counted. Germline lookup yields CDR1 MDHEN and CDR2 SYDVKM. CDR3 amino acids: CASSSFGEGGEQFF.

This clone was seen only a few times. The chain uses TRBV10-2 and TRBJ2-1, with D hard to call. V was trimmed by 3 bases and J by 10 bases, leaving 10 bases between them. Per the germline V gene, CDR1 is WSHSY and CDR2 is SAAADI. This CDR3 contains 12 residues. DNA of the CDR3: TGCGCCAGCAGTGACGGACCTCGGGAGCAGTTCTTC. This gives the protein CASSDGPREQFF.

This rearrangement joins TRBV29-1 to TRBJ2-3; 11 bases are shared with TRBD2. Germline CDR1 is SQVTM and CDR2 is ANQGSEA. J gave up 2 bases and V 8 bases, and 6 bases lay outside the gene matches. This CDR3 has 14 residues. This CDR3 reads CSLGTSGPTDTQYF. The DNA for the CDR3 is TGCAGCTTGGGGACTAGCGGACCCACAGATACGCAGTATTTT.

This chain joins TRBV7-9 and TRBJ1-1; D ambiguous. The germline CDR1 and CDR2 sequences are SEHNR and FQNEAQ (reference sequence). Trimming shortened V by 5 bases and J by 3 bases, and 13 bases separated the two germline ends. The CDR3 is made up of 14 amino acids. The CDR3 DNA reads TGTGCCAGCAGCCCACCGGGCGGGTACACTGAAGCTTTCTTT. This codes for CASSPPGGYTEAFF.

The CDR3 nucleotides read TGTGCCAGCACCAAAGGGTCCCCCTACAATGAGCAGTTCTTC. It specifies CASTKGSPYNEQFF. The rearrangement uses TRBV9 and TRBJ2-1; no firm D call. Trimming stripped 6 bases from V and 2 bases from J, with 12 bases between. The CDR3 is 14 residues long. Germline V gene sequence: CDR1 SGDLS, CDR2 YYNGEE.

This chain uses TRBV11-1 with TRBJ1-1; 7 nucleotides line up with TRBD1. The ends lost 6 bases at V and 1 base at J; junction bases unmatched: 2. Germline CDR1 and CDR2: SGHAT and FQDESV (reference sequence). CDR3 length: 13 residues. CDR3 region: CASRHRGNTEAFF. Here the CDR3 DNA reads TGTGCCAGCAGACACAGGGGGAACACTGAAGCTTTCTTT.

This chain connects TRBV9 to TRBJ2-1, with 8 nucleotides matching TRBD2. The V and J ends lost 4 bases and 8 bases, in that order; junction bases with no gene match: 2. CDR3 length: 12 amino acids. Germline CDR1 is SGDLS and CDR2 is YYNGEE. CDR3: CASSPGGDEQFF. The DNA of the CDR3 is TGTGCCAGCAGCCCCGGGGGGGATGAGCAGTTCTTC.

The chain carries TRBV28 and TRBJ1-2; the match to TRBD1 covers 10 bases. The CDR3 runs to 13 residues. After removal of 10 bases from V and 2 bases from J, the junction contained 4 bases not matched to a gene. Germline-derived CDR1 and CDR2 are MDHEN and SYDVKM. CDR3 coding DNA: TGTGCCATCCCGGGACAGGGGAACTATGGCTACACCTTC. Translation: CAIPGQGNYGYTF.

About this clone: One end of the junction does not line up with germline, which may come from a read error. The gene calls are TRBV7-7 and TRBJ2-1, with 9 nucleotides matching TRBD2. Looked up from germline, CDR1 is SSHAT and CDR2 is FNYEAQ (reference sequence). The CDR3 contains 16 residues. CDR3 region: CASSSSTSGSYNEQFF. The CDR3 nucleotides are TGTGCTAGCAGCTCCTCGACTAGCGGTTCCTACAATGAGCAGTTCTTC.

V usage is TRBV7-6 and J usage is TRBJ2-1; perhaps TRBD2 as D (6 bases). Germline CDR1 reads SGHVS; CDR2 reads FNYEAQ. Trimming removed 5 bases at V and 6 bases at J, with 20 bases between. The CDR3 sequence is 16 residues long. CDR3 loop: CASSPPGGKESNEQFF. Written as DNA, the CDR3 is TGTGCCAGCAGCCCTCCCGGCGGGAAGGAGAGCAATGAGCAGTTCTTC.

The genes are TRBV7-3 and TRBJ2-7, with D possibly being TRBD1 (6 bases). There are 14 residues in the CDR3. The V end lost 5 bases, the J end lost 7 bases, and 18 bases lay between the germline ends. Germline V gives CDR1 SGHTA, CDR2 FQGTGA. DNA of the CDR3: TGTGCCAGCAGCCTCCAACCAGGGGTGGGTGAGCAGTACTTC. Its translation is CASSLQPGVGEQYF.